This T cell receptor beta chain emerged from a study of blood T cell repertoires in COVID-19. Study-level background: The United States, Italy and Spain were the sources of the acute and convalescent COVID-19 samples. T cells, B-cell-depleted T cells, or PBMCs provided the cDNA or gDNA that served as material.

As handled by the study authors: Estimates of nucleated cell counts were drawn from the amplification of reference gene primers. Data came from immunoSEQ multiplex PCR; TCRdb stores just in-frame clones and leaves some out. V and J calls and clone size are copied from that table; D and trimming were computed from the DNA. This table holds roughly 190,000 clones, approximately 90% found once. CDR3 length: 16 amino acids. Germline values: CDR1 SQVTM, CDR2 ANQGSEA. The V end lost 0 bases, the J end lost 2 bases, and 16 bases lay between the germline ends. The sequence was obtained from a man aged 35 to 55 with active or convalescent COVID-19. Specimen: peripheral blood. The J gene is TRBJ1-2, the V gene TRBV29-1; TRBD1 might be the D (6 bases). The CDR3 is CSVEDFGERGNYGYTF. Written as DNA, the CDR3 is TGCAGCGTTGAAGATTTCGGTGAGAGGGGGAACTATGGCTACACCTTC.